This TCR beta chain comes out of a study of regulatory T cells in long-lasting Graves disease. Time point described: newly diagnosed GD, antithyroid drugs for less than 3 months. PBMC-derived RNA was used for the TCR library. The CDR3 has 14 residues. Per the germline V gene, CDR1 is SEHNR and CDR2 is FQNEAQ (reference sequence). V was shortened by 5 bases and J by 2 bases, with 13 bases between the two germline ends. Arm-PCR with iRepertoire HTBI primers amplified the CDR3 regions for these TCR beta libraries. In TCRdb, the multiplex PCR reads were re-called with MiXCR into one record per CDR3 protein. Among hundreds of thousands of distinct CDR3 sequences listed, more than 10% were seen once. This clonotype has just a few counts. The antigen remains unidentified. Study-level results: The analysis examined peripheral blood only and excluded thyroid tissue.

Another study also made use of these data, one on T cells in Graves' hyperthyroidism and ophthalmopathy. Turning to that study: The HTBI primer set drove a first-round RT-PCR of the TCR CDR3. Most clonotypes expanded in thyroid above 0.001 were likewise present in blood.

The sequence was collected from a woman aged 25-40 years with Graves disease. The rearrangement joins TRBV7-9 to TRBJ2-7, with D tentatively TRBD1 or TRBD2 (5 bases each). Sample: peripheral blood mononuclear cells (PBMCs), taken at new diagnosis, from a patient treated with antithyroid drugs. CDR3 region: CASSGTHDTYEQYF. The CDR3 DNA reads as TGTGCCAGCAGCGGGACCCACGACACCTACGAGCAGTACTTC.